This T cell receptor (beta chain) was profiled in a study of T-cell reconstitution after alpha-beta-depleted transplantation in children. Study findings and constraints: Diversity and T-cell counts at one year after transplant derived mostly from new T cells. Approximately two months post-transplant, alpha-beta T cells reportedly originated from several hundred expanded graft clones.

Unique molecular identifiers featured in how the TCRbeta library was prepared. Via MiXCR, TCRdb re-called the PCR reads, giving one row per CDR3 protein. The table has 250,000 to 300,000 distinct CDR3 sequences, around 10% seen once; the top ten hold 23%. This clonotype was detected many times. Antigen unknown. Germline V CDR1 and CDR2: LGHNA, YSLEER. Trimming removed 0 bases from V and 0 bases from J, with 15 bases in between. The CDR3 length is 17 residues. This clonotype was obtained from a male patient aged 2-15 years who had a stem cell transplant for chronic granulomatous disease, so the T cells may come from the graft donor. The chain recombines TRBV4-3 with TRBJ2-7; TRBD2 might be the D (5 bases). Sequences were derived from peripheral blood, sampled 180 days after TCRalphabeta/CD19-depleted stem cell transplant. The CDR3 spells CASSQERVRGSSYEQYF. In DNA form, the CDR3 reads TGCGCCAGCAGCCAAGAGAGGGTTCGAGGGAGCTCCTACGAGCAGTACTTC.